The 28 T cell receptor beta chains below were found in one sample sequenced in a study of blood T cell repertoires in COVID-19. TCRdb's copy holds only in-frame clones and misses some; the assay was immunoSEQ multiplex PCR. The sample lists 200,000 to 250,000 clones, 75% to 90% occurring once. Sequenced input: peripheral blood. The source is an elderly woman with COVID-19, enrolled during active disease.

The chain is built from TRBV20-1 and TRBJ1-2, with D possibly being TRBD1 (5 bases). This CDR3 spans 14 amino acids. The V end lost 3 bases, the J end lost 2 bases, and 13 bases lay between the germline ends. The germline V gene has CDR1 DFQATT and CDR2 SNEGSKA (reference sequence). This chain's CDR3 is CSASAGFGNYGYTF. The CDR3, as DNA: TGCAGTGCTAGTGCAGGGTTCGGCAACTATGGCTACACCTTC.

V is TRBV5-6 and J is TRBJ1-6; D remains unclear. Per germline, CDR1 SGHDT and CDR2 YYEEEE. Trimming took off 2 bases at V and 8 bases at J, with 14 bases between the two ends. CDR3 length equals 15 residues. CDR3 sequence (DNA): TGTGCCAGCAGCTTAAAGGAGGGTGTTGATTCACCCCTCCACTTT. It is translated as CASSLKEGVDSPLHF.

This clone showed up just once. The V gene is TRBV12-5, the J gene TRBJ1-1; the D is unclear. The CDR3 sequence is 13 residues long. Germline loops: CDR1 LGHNT, CDR2 FRNRAP. Trimming pared 1 base from V and 4 bases from J, leaving 7 bases between. CDR3 in DNA: TGTGCTAGTGGTTTGGGAGGTGCCACTGAAGCTTTCTTT. It yields the protein CASGLGGATEAFF.

The rearrangement links TRBV19 to TRBJ1-2; 7 nucleotides match TRBD1. CDR1 and CDR2 from the germline V gene are LNHDA and SQIVND (reference sequence). This CDR3 has 16 amino acids. V dropped 5 bases and J dropped 2; count of bases not matched to a gene: 11. This CDR3 is CASSSTPATGNYGYTF. In DNA, the CDR3 is TGTGCCAGTAGTTCCACTCCCGCGACAGGGAACTATGGCTACACCTTC. The entire variable domain, with the rest obtained from reference TRBV19 and TRBJ1-2, is as follows: DGGITQSPKYLFRKEGQNVTLSCEQNLNHDAMYWYRQDPGQGLRLIYYSQIVNDFQKGDIAEGYSVSREKKESFPLTVTSAQKNPTAFYLCASSSTPATGNYGYTFGSGTRLTVV.

The chain has TRBV19 and TRBJ1-1, with D possibly matching TRBD1 (6 bases). CDR1 is LNHDA, CDR2 SQIVND, per germline (reference sequence). The CDR3 totals 14 residues. V lost 7 bases and J 1 base, leaving 13 bases between the germline ends. This chain's CDR3 is CASKGELENTEAFF. The DNA of the CDR3 is TGTGCCAGTAAGGGGGAGCTGGAGAACACTGAAGCTTTCTTT.

In this sample, this clone turned up once. The V gene is TRBV12-5, the J gene TRBJ1-6; perhaps TRBD1 as D (5 bases). Trimming took 6 bases from V and 10 from J, leaving 16 bases between them. There are 14 residues in the CDR3. Germline V gives CDR1 LGHNT, CDR2 FRNRAP. The CDR3 bases are TGTGCTAGTGGCCAACAAGACAGAGTCTCACCCCTCCACTTT. This translates into CASGQQDRVSPLHF.

This CDR3 is CASSPRQGSYEQYF. As DNA, the CDR3 is TGTGCCAGCAGCCCCAGACAGGGCTCCTACGAGCAGTACTTC. The gene calls are TRBV7-9 and TRBJ2-7; 7 bases fit TRBD1. The CDR3 spans 14 residues. In germline, CDR1 is SEHNR, CDR2 FQNEAQ (reference sequence). Trimming at V came to 5 bases and at J to 0 bases, leaving 4 bases not matched to a gene.

The chain is built from TRBV28 and TRBJ1-1; tentatively, D is TRBD1 (5 bases). Trimming stripped 6 bases from V and 11 bases from J, with 16 bases between. In germline, CDR1 is MDHEN, CDR2 SYDVKM. The CDR3 covers 12 residues. This CDR3 is CASSLLGGYAFF. Here the CDR3 DNA reads TGTGCCAGCAGCCTCCTTGGGGGGTATGCTTTCTTT.

The rearrangement joins TRBV28 to TRBJ2-7; a possible D gene is TRBD1 (5 bases). The ends were cut back, 10 bases at V and 5 bases at J, with 18 bases in the middle. Germline-derived CDR1 and CDR2 are MDHEN and SYDVKM. This CDR3 contains 13 residues. Here the CDR3 DNA reads TGTGCCATCCGACGGGCAGGGCCCAACGAGCAGTACTTC. It is translated as CAIRRAGPNEQYF.

This clone was picked up a small number of times. DNA for the CDR3: TGTGCCAGCAGTGCGAGGCCCCAGAGCTCCTACGAGCAGTACTTC. Amino acid sequence: CASSARPQSSYEQYF. This chain connects TRBV2 to TRBJ2-7; no reliable D call. This CDR3 is built from 15 residues. The V end was cut by 4 bases, the J end by 0 bases, with 13 bases between. Germline V gene lookup returns CDR1 SNHLY and CDR2 FYNNEI. Together with reference TRBV2 and TRBJ2-7, the CDR3 gives the full variable domain: EPEVTQTPSHQVTQMGQEVILRCVPISNHLYFYWYRQILGQKVEFLVSFYNNEISEKSEIFDDQFSVERPDGSNFTLKIRSTKLEDSAMYFCASSARPQSSYEQYFGPGTRLTVT.

This clone was detected once. V usage is TRBV24-1 and J usage is TRBJ1-2; 7 nucleotides match TRBD1. Trimming cost V 3 bases and J 8 bases; bases outside gene matches: 11. The CDR3 covers 15 residues. Germline V lookup: CDR1 KGHDR, CDR2 SFDVKD. The DNA of the CDR3 is TGTGCCACCAGTGATCGGTTTAGACAGGGTAACGGCTACACCTTC. As protein: CATSDRFRQGNGYTF.

In this sample, this clone turned up once. This sequence joins TRBV7-9 and TRBJ1-1, with 8 bases lining up with TRBD1. CDR1 is SEHNR, CDR2 FQNEAQ, per germline (reference sequence). The trim removed 5 bases at V and 4 bases at J, leaving 9 bases unmatched. CDR3 length: 15 amino acids. The CDR3 coding sequence is TGTGCCAGCAGCGACCTCCAGGGGGCCGGCACTGAAGCTTTCTTT. As protein: CASSDLQGAGTEAFF.

CDR3 DNA sequence: TGTGCCAGCAGTTACAGGGACAGGGTTAGCAATGAGCAGTTCTTC. This codes for CASSYRDRVSNEQFF. The chain combines TRBV6-2 or TRBV6-3 with TRBJ2-1; 9 bases agree with TRBD1. The CDR3 covers 15 residues. V trimming: 2 bases; J trimming: 6 bases; junction bases outside the gene matches: 5. The germline CDR1 and CDR2 sequences are MNHEY and SVGEGT.

CDR3 DNA: TGTGCCACCAGCAGAGATCAGACAGGGAACTATGGCTACACCTTC. Translation gives CATSRDQTGNYGYTF. This rearrangement joins TRBV15 to TRBJ1-2, with TRBD1 identical over 7 bases. Germline V lookup: CDR1 LNHNV, CDR2 YYDKDF (reference sequence). The CDR3 length is 15 residues. V was clipped by 0 bases and J by 2 bases; unmatched bases: 3.

The chain is built from TRBV14 and TRBJ1-6; TRBD1 aligns across 7 bases. CDR1 is SGHDN and CDR2 is FVKESK in the germline V gene. V gave up 6 bases and J gave up 6 bases; unmatched junction bases: 11. The CDR3 length is 16 residues. The CDR3 sequence is CASSQTGSISNSPLHF. For the CDR3, the DNA is TGTGCCAGCAGTCAGACAGGGAGCATTTCTAATTCACCCCTCCACTTT.

This clone is medium-sized in the sample. The chain is built from TRBV3-1 (or the pseudogene TRBV3-2) and TRBJ2-3; TRBD2 agrees at 8 bases. From germline, CDR1 is LGHDT and CDR2 YNNKEL (reference sequence). This CDR3 is 12 amino acids long. J was trimmed by 8 bases and V by 4 bases; bases with no gene match: 2. The CDR3 sequence: CASSLSGATQYF. CDR3 DNA sequence: TGTGCCAGCAGCCTTAGCGGGGCTACGCAGTATTTT.

The chain uses TRBV25-1 and TRBJ1-2; no definite D call. V was clipped by 8 bases and J by 5 bases, with 15 bases between them. Germline assignment: CDR1 MGHDK and CDR2 SYGVNS. This CDR3 is 13 amino acids long. The CDR3 loop reads CASSTAGLYGYTF. In DNA, the CDR3 is TGTGCCAGCTCGACGGCCGGACTTTATGGCTACACCTTC.

The chain employs TRBV18 and TRBJ1-1, with unresolved D. CDR3 size: 16 residues. V was pared by 1 base and J by 2 bases, with 14 bases between. CDR1 is KGHSH, CDR2 LQKENI, per germline. CDR3 protein: CASSPQPRSYNTEAFF. The CDR3 DNA reads TGTGCCAGCTCACCACAGCCACGGTCATATAACACTGAAGCTTTCTTT.

The chain is built from TRBV6-5 and TRBJ2-5; D gene uncertain. V lost 2 bases, J lost 3 bases, and 13 bases lay in between. Germline V gives CDR1 MNHEY, CDR2 SVGAGI. The CDR3 covers 15 residues. The CDR3 reads CASSYGRFSEETQYF. The CDR3 DNA follows: TGTGCCAGCAGTTACGGCCGCTTCTCAGAAGAGACCCAGTACTTC.

V is TRBV3-1 (or the pseudogene TRBV3-2) and J is TRBJ1-1, with 7 positions matching TRBD1. V lost 4 bases, J lost 6 bases, and 8 bases stayed unmatched. The CDR3 length is 14 residues. Germline CDR1 LGHDT, CDR2 YNNKEL (reference sequence). CDR3 nucleotides: TGTGCCAGCAGCCGCCGACAGGGAAGCGCTGAAGCTTTCTTT. Protein sequence: CASSRRQGSAEAFF.

The gene calls are TRBV5-1 and TRBJ1-1; no firm D call. In germline, CDR1 is SGHRS, CDR2 YFSETQ. V was cut by 0 bases and J by 0 bases, with 3 bases left in between. CDR3 size: 13 residues. CDR3 amino acids: CASSLGVNTEAFF. Written as DNA, the CDR3 is TGCGCCAGCAGCTTGGGAGTGAACACTGAAGCTTTCTTT.

In this sample, this clone turned up a few times. V gene TRBV4-3 combines with J gene TRBJ1-6; D possibly corresponds to TRBD1 (6 bases). V lost 0 bases, J lost 8 bases, and 11 bases lay in between. CDR3 length equals 15 residues. Germline CDR1 and CDR2: LGHNA and YSLEER. The CDR3 DNA reads as TGCGCCAGCAGCCAAGAGAGGGGGTTTGATTCACCCCTCCACTTT. It yields the protein CASSQERGFDSPLHF.

CDR3 nucleotides: TGTGCCAGCAGCTTAAGGGGGCAGGCCAAACCATCCTATAATTCACCCCTCCACTTT. It translates to CASSLRGQAKPSYNSPLHF. This rearrangement joins TRBV11-2 to TRBJ1-6, with 7 bases aligning to TRBD1. With V trimmed by 2 bases and J by 1 base, 11 bases remained unmatched. The CDR3 loop spans 19 amino acids. Germline-derived CDR1 and CDR2 are SGHAT and FQNNGV.

The V gene is TRBV4-3, the J gene TRBJ1-6; D perhaps matches TRBD1 (5 bases). Per the germline V gene, CDR1 is LGHNA and CDR2 is YSLEER. This CDR3 has 17 amino acids. Between the trimmed V and J ends, which lost 1 base and 0 bases, there was a span of 10 bases. This CDR3 reads CASSQGRGYSYNSPLHF. The CDR3 bases are TGCGCCAGCAGCCAAGGGAGGGGCTACTCCTATAATTCACCCCTCCACTTT.

This chain connects TRBV14 to TRBJ2-1; a weak D match, TRBD1 (5 bases). Germline V gives CDR1 SGHDN, CDR2 FVKESK. V was trimmed by 0 bases and J by 10 bases, leaving 19 bases between them. This CDR3 region has 16 residues. The DNA of the CDR3 is TGTGCCAGCAGCCAAGAGAGGCTAACAGGCCCCAGGGAGCAGTTCTTC. Protein sequence: CASSQERLTGPREQFF.

The chain has TRBV9 and TRBJ1-2, with D possibly being TRBD1 (5 bases). The CDR3 has 16 residues. Trimming took 4 bases from V and 4 from J, leaving 20 bases between them. Per the germline V gene, CDR1 is SGDLS and CDR2 is YYNGEE. The chain's CDR3 is CASSSGSATPLYGYTF. The CDR3 DNA is TGTGCCAGCAGCTCAGGGTCCGCTACCCCACTCTATGGCTACACCTTC.

The rearrangement uses TRBV6-5 and TRBJ2-3; 14 bases fit TRBD2. V lost 6 bases to trimming and J lost 4 bases; unmatched junction nucleotides: 3. The CDR3 is 15 residues long. Germline V gives CDR1 MNHEY, CDR2 SVGAGI. CDR3 DNA: TGTGCCAGCAGGCGACTAGCGGGGGGGCCAGATACGCAGTATTTT. Translating gives CASRRLAGGPDTQYF.

This chain uses TRBV12-3 or TRBV12-4 with TRBJ1-2; 7 positions match TRBD1. This CDR3 region has 13 residues. Trimming took 3 bases from V and 13 from J; bases not matched to a gene: 11. DNA of the CDR3: TGTGCCAGCAGTTTGAGGGGGCGGCTTAGAGGCACCTTC. The encoded protein is CASSLRGRLRGTF.